This TCR beta chain originates from a study of identifying expanded T cells in peripheral blood. Study results and caveats: Variance in clone template counts between approximately two-week samples significantly increased with total template count across all healthy donors. Technical replicates showed around 1.2 changed clones; about two weeks roughly 18; four weeks 19.

V was shortened by 2 bases and J by 2 bases, with 13 bases between the two germline ends. There are 16 residues in the CDR3. CDR1 MNHNS and CDR2 SASEGT come from the germline V gene. Sequencing used immunoSEQ multiplex PCR; TCRdb keeps in-frame clones, though not all of them. Of about 90,000 clones in the sample, 88% are singletons; the top ten hold around 5.9%. This clone showed up just once. Its antigen remains unknown. No infections or other immune events were documented during collection. The rearrangement uses TRBV6-1 and TRBJ1-3; D call uncertain. The sequenced sample consisted of blood. The clonotype originates from a person between 18 and 75 years old in good health. The CDR3 here is CASSEFGVGAGNTIYF. The CDR3 nucleotides read TGTGCCAGCAGTGAATTTGGGGTAGGCGCTGGAAACACCATATATTTT.